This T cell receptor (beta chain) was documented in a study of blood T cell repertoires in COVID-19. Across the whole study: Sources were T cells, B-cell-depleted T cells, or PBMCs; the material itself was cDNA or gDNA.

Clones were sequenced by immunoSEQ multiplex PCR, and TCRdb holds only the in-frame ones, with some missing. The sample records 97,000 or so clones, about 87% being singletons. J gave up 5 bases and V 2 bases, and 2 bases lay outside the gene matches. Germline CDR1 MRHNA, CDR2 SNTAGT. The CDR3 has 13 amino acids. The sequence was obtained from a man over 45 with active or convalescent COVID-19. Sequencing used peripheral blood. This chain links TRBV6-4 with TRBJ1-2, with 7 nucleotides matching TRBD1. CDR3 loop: CASSDRQGYGYTF. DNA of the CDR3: TGTGCCAGCAGTGACCGACAGGGTTATGGCTACACCTTC.